This is a list of T cell receptor beta chains from one sample in a study of T cells after somatic rescue of genetic block. Method: immunoSEQ multiplex PCR; TCRdb's copy keeps in-frame clones and lacks some. The profile shows approximately 15,000 clones, about three quarters of them singletons. The specimen sequenced was peripheral blood mononuclear cells (PBMCs). The receptors were gathered from a man aged 18 to 35. The CDR3 runs from the conserved cysteine through the conserved F or W. A D gene is named only where the DNA matches it firmly. The size field is filled for only some rows; it gives once, few, many or a size class.

>-|TRBV5-4|15|-|TRBJ1-4
TGTGCCAGCAGCTCAAACTCCCCCGCGGATGAAAAACTGTTTTTT
CASSSNSPADEKLFF
>-|TRBV12-5|13|-|TRBJ1-1
TGTGCTAGTGGTTTTTTCGAGAACACTGAAGCTTTCTTT
CASGFFENTEAFF
>-|TRBV5-1|13|-|TRBJ2-3
TGCGCCAGCAGCTTGGGAGGGGCAGATACGCAGTATTTT
CASSLGGADTQYF
>medium-sized|TRBV5-6|14|-|TRBJ1-6
TGTGCCAGCAGCTGGGGGGGATATAATTCACCCCTCCACTTT
CASSWGGYNSPLHF
>-|TRBV10-2|13|TRBD1|TRBJ1-1
TGCGCCAGCAGACCCACAGGGGTTACTGAAGCTTTCTTT
CASRPTGVTEAFF
>-|TRBV6-6|15|TRBD2|TRBJ2-1
TGTGCCAGCAGAGGCGGGACTAGCGGGGGGAATGAGCAGTTCTTC
CASRGGTSGGNEQFF
>-|TRBV7-2|14|-|TRBJ2-1
TGTGCCAGCAGCTTAGCGGTTCCCGTCAATGAGCAGTTCTTC
CASSLAVPVNEQFF
>-|TRBV5-1|15|TRBD1|TRBJ2-2
TGCGCCAGCAGCTTGTGGACAGGGGCCACCGGGGAGCTGTTTTTT
CASSLWTGATGELFF
>-|TRBV6-1|15|-|TRBJ2-7
TGTGCCAGCAGTGATCAATGGCGACTGAGCTACGAGCAGTACTTC
CASSDQWRLSYEQYF
>medium-sized|TRBV29-1|13|-|TRBJ1-1
TGCAGCGTCCTCGCCCTGGGGGGTACTGAAGCTTTCTTT
CSVLALGGTEAFF
>-|TRBV7-3|13|-|TRBJ2-2
TGTGCCAGCAGCCCCAGCGTTTTAGGGGAGCTGTTTTTT
CASSPSVLGELFF
>-|TRBV19|12|-|TRBJ1-2
TGTGCCAGTAGTACGGACTTAAGCGGCTACACCTTC
CASSTDLSGYTF
>-|TRBV5-1|14|TRBD1|TRBJ2-7
TGCGCCAGCAGCCTAAACAGGGGGGAAAACGAGCAGTACTTC
CASSLNRGENEQYF
>-|TRBV7-2|12|-|TRBJ1-2
TGTACCAGCAGCCTCCTGGGGAATGGCTACACCTTC
CTSSLLGNGYTF
>-|TRBV11-2|15|TRBD1|TRBJ2-3
TGTGCCAGCAGCTTATTGGGGACAGGGGGCTATACGCAGTATTTT
CASSLLGTGGYTQYF
>few|TRBV15|14|-|TRBJ1-2
TGTGCCACCAGCCCTAGATGGAGGGACTATGGCTACACCTTC
CATSPRWRDYGYTF
>few|TRBV5-1|15|TRBD1|TRBJ1-2
TGCGCCAGCAGCGGAGCCTCTCGGACAGGCCATGGCTACACCTTC
CASSGASRTGHGYTF
>few|TRBV19|14|TRBD1|TRBJ1-4
TGTGCCAGTAGTTCGGGACAGTTTAATGAAAAACTGTTTTTT
CASSSGQFNEKLFF
>-|TRBV7-9|13|-|TRBJ1-2
TGTGCCAGCAACCGACTTCAGGGCTATGGCTACACCTTC
CASNRLQGYGYTF
>-|TRBV6-5|15|-|TRBJ2-5
TGTGCCAGCAACCCTACGGGGGGCCACCAAGAGACCCAGTACTTC
CASNPTGGHQETQYF
>-|TRBV7-2|16|TRBD2|TRBJ2-7
TGTGCCAGCAGCTTAGGTGTTAGCGGGAGGCAGTACGAGCAGTACTTC
CASSLGVSGRQYEQYF
>-|TRBV6-6|15|-|TRBJ2-7
TGTGCCAGCAGTTACTCGTACGGGAGCTCCTACGAGCAGTACTTC
CASSYSYGSSYEQYF
>-|TRBV6-6|15|TRBD1|TRBJ2-7
TGTGCCAGCAGCTATTCGGACAGGGGGCCAGGCGAGCAGTACTTC
CASSYSDRGPGEQYF
>-|TRBV4-2|15|-|TRBJ1-4
TGTGCCAGCAGCCGAGGTGTAACAGGCGGCGAAAAACTGTTTTTT
CASSRGVTGGEKLFF
>-|TRBV10-3|12|-|TRBJ2-1
TGTGCCATCAGTGGAGGGTTGGATGAGCAGTTCTTC
CAISGGLDEQFF
>-|TRBV5-1|19|-|TRBJ2-6
TGCGCCAGCAGCTCAGGACAGCCACGGGGCCTCTCTGGGGCCAACGTCCTGACTTTC
CASSSGQPRGLSGANVLTF
>-|TRBV27|14|TRBD1|TRBJ1-2
TGTGCCAGCAGTTTCGGGACAGGGATCTATGGCTACACCTTC
CASSFGTGIYGYTF
>-|TRBV7-6|13|TRBD2|TRBJ2-2
TGTGCCAGCAGACGGGGGGAGGTCGGGGAGCTGTTTTTT
CASRRGEVGELFF
>-|TRBV10-3|15|-|TRBJ1-6
TGTGCCATCAGTGAGTCAGGGGCAGGGCATTCACCCCTCCACTTT
CAISESGAGHSPLHF
>-|TRBV5-1|14|-|TRBJ2-7
TGCGCCAGCAGCTCTCGACAAGGGAACTACGAGCAGTACTTC
CASSSRQGNYEQYF
>-|TRBV7-9|14|TRBD1|TRBJ1-1
TGTGCCAGCAGCTTTGGACAGGCGAACACTGAAGCTTTCTTT
CASSFGQANTEAFF
>-|TRBV10-2|14|-|TRBJ2-3
TGCGCCAGCAGTGCCCCGGCTAGCACAGATACGCAGTATTTT
CASSAPASTDTQYF
>-|TRBV9|17|TRBD2|TRBJ2-3
TGTGCCAGCAGCGTAGGGGATAGCGGGAGGTCTACAGATACGCAGTATTTT
CASSVGDSGRSTDTQYF
>-|TRBV2|13|-|TRBJ2-3
TGTGCCAGCAGTGACATTAGCACAGATACGCAGTATTTT
CASSDISTDTQYF
>-|TRBV10-3|14|-|TRBJ2-2
TGTGCCATCACTGACCAGCAGAACACCGGGGAGCTGTTTTTT
CAITDQQNTGELFF
>-|TRBV7-3|13|TRBD1|TRBJ1-2
TGTGCCAGCAGGTTGACAGGGAACTATGGCTACACCTTC
CASRLTGNYGYTF
>-|TRBV4-1|16|-|TRBJ1-3
TGCGCCAGCAGCCAAGGGACAGATCTTTCGGGAAACACCATATATTTT
CASSQGTDLSGNTIYF
>-|TRBV11-2|18|-|TRBJ2-3
TGTGCCAGCAGCTTACTAATAGGCAGGGTAGTGGGTACAGATACGCAGTATTTT
CASSLLIGRVVGTDTQYF
>-|TRBV5-1|16|TRBD1|TRBJ1-6
TGCGCCAGCAGCCCGGACAGGGAGCTTTATAATTCACCCCTCCACTTT
CASSPDRELYNSPLHF
>-|TRBV6-5|16|TRBD1|TRBJ2-1
TGTGCCAGCAGTTTACTTCCGGGACAGGGGTCCAATGAGCAGTTCTTC
CASSLLPGQGSNEQFF
>-|TRBV7-6|15|TRBD1|TRBJ2-2
TGTGCCAGCAGCTTGAGGGACAGGAACACCGGGGAGCTGTTTTTT
CASSLRDRNTGELFF
>few|TRBV6-5|11|-|TRBJ2-7
TGTGCCAGCAGTTCCCCTTACGAGCAGTACTTC
CASSSPYEQYF
>few|TRBV7-9|16|TRBD1|TRBJ1-6
TGTGCCAGCAGCTTAGAACTGGGACAGGGCTTCTCACCCCTCCACTTT
CASSLELGQGFSPLHF
>-|TRBV28|12|-|TRBJ1-1
TGTGCCAGCAGTGTAATCTCGGAAGAAGCTTTCTTT
CASSVISEEAFF
>-|TRBV19|15|TRBD2|TRBJ2-4
TGTGCCAGTAGTCTACTAGCGGTAGCCAAAAACATTCAGTACTTC
CASSLLAVAKNIQYF
>-|TRBV28|15|TRBD2|TRBJ2-7
TGTGCCAGCAGTGTGGGACTAGCGGGAGCGTGGGAGCAGTACTTC
CASSVGLAGAWEQYF
>-|TRBV5-1|17|TRBD2|TRBJ2-1
TGCGCCCGCAGCTTAGGGGCGGGGGGGCCTTCCTACAATGAGCAGTTCTTC
CARSLGAGGPSYNEQFF